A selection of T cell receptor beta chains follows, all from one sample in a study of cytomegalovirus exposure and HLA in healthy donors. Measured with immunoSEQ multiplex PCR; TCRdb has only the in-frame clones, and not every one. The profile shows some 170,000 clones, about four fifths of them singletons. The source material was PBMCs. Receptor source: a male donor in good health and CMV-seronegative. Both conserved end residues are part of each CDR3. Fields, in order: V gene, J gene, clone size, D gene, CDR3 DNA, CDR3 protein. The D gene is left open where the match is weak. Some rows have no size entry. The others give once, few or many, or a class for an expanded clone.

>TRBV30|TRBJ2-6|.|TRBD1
TGTGCCTGGAGTGTGCACAGGGGCGGTGGGGCCAACGTCCTGACTTTC
CAWSVHRGGGANVLTF
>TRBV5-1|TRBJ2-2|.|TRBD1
TGCGCCAGCAGCTTGGACATCCCGGACAGGGGAGGGCTGTTTTTT
CASSLDIPDRGGLFF
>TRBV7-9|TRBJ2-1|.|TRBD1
TGTGCCAGCAGCTCGGGACAGGGAAGCTCCTACAATGAGCAGTTCTTC
CASSSGQGSSYNEQFF
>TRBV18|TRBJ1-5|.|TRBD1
TGTGCCAGCTCACTAAATAATCAGGACAGGGATCAGCCCCAGCATTTT
CASSLNNQDRDQPQHF
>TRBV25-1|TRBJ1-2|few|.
TGTGCCAGCAGTGTGGCAGATGCTTATGGCTACACCTTC
CASSVADAYGYTF
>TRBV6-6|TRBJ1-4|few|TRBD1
TGTGCCAGCAGACCGGGACAGACTAATGAAAAACTGTTTTTT
CASRPGQTNEKLFF
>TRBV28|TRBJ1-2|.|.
TGTGCCAGCAGTTTAATGGGGGCAGGAGGCTACACCTTC
CASSLMGAGGYTF
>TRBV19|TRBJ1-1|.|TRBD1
TGTGCCAGTAGTGAAATACAGGGGGTCACTGAAGCTTTCTTT
CASSEIQGVTEAFF
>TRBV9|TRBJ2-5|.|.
TGTGCCAGCACCAGGGGATTGCGGGAGACCCAGTACTTC
CASTRGLRETQYF
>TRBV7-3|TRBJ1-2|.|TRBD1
TGTGCCAGCAGCCCACAGGGGCGAGGCTATGGCTACACCTTC
CASSPQGRGYGYTF
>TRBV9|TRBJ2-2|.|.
TGTGCCAGCAGAGGAACGGGGAACACCGGGGAGCTGTTTTTT
CASRGTGNTGELFF
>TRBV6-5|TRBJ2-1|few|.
TGTGCCAGCAGTTATTTGGGACTTGGGCTAAATGAGCAGTTCTTC
CASSYLGLGLNEQFF
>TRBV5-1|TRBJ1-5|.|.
TGCGCCAGCAGCTTGGGGACGGAGGATCAGCCCCAGCATTTT
CASSLGTEDQPQHF
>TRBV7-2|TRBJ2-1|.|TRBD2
TGTGCCAGCAGCTTTTATGAGGGAGGGAAATTCTTC
CASSFYEGGKFF
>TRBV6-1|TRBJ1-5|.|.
TGTGCCAGCACCCAGGGGAATCAGCCCCAGCATTTT
CASTQGNQPQHF
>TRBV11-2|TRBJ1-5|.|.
TGTGCCAGCAGCTTGACAAGTCCCGATCAGCCCCAGCATTTT
CASSLTSPDQPQHF
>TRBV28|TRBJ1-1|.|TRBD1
TGTGCCAGCGAAAGTGGGACAGCGAACACTGAAGCTTTCTTT
CASESGTANTEAFF
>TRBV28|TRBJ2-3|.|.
TGTGCCAGCGATAAGACTAGTTTAGGCACAGATACGCAGTATTTT
CASDKTSLGTDTQYF
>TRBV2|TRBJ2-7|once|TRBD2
TGTGCCAGTTTGACTAGCGGGGTCTTCGAGCAGTACTTC
CASLTSGVFEQYF
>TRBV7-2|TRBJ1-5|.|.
TGTGCCAGCAGCTTAGGCAACAGCAATAGCAATCAGCCCCAGCATTTT
CASSLGNSNSNQPQHF
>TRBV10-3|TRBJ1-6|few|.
TGTGCCATCAGGCAGGGAAAGGAAAATTCACCCCTCCACTTT
CAIRQGKENSPLHF
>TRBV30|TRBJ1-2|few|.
TGTGCCTGGGACAGGAGAGCTAACTATGGCTACACCTTC
CAWDRRANYGYTF
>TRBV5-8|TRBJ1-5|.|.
TGTGCCAGCAGCTTGGCCAGGGTAGGTCAGCCCCAGCATTTT
CASSLARVGQPQHF
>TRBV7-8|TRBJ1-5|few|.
TGTGCCAGCAGCTTAGGGGGGCCGGTTAGCAATCAGCCCCAGCATTTT
CASSLGGPVSNQPQHF
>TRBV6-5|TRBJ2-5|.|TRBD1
TGTGCCAGCAGTCTCGGGGACAGGGGAGAGACCCAGTACTTC
CASSLGDRGETQYF
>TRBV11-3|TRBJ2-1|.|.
TGTGCCAGCAGCTTTGAGGGATACAATGAGCAGTTCTTC
CASSFEGYNEQFF
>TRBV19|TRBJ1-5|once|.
TGTGCCAGTAGTATGTCGGGTTACAGCAATCAGCCCCAGCATTTT
CASSMSGYSNQPQHF
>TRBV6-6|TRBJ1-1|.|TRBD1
TGTGCCAGCAGTTCCCGGGACAGGGGACTCACTGAAGCTTTCTTT
CASSSRDRGLTEAFF
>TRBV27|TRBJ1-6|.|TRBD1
TGTGCCAGCAGGCGGGGACAGGCCACTAATTCACCCCTCCACTTT
CASRRGQATNSPLHF
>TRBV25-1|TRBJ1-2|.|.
TGTGCCAGCATGACAGGCTATGGCTACACCTTC
CASMTGYGYTF
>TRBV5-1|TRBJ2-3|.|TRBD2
TGCGCCACACAGACTAGCGGGGGTAATACGCAGTATTTT
CATQTSGGNTQYF
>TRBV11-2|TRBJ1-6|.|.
TGTGCCAGCAGCTTTACAGGCCACAATTCACCCCTCCACTTT
CASSFTGHNSPLHF
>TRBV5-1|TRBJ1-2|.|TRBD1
TGCGCCAGCAGCCTGGGACAGGGTAGCTCTGGCTACACCTTC
CASSLGQGSSGYTF
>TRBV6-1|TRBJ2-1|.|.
TGTGCCAGCAGTCCCAACCCGCTTTCCGGGGTTGAGCAGTTCTTC
CASSPNPLSGVEQFF